This T cell receptor beta chain was identified during a study of blood T cell repertoires in COVID-19. Across the whole study: The study drew acute and convalescent COVID-19 samples from the United States, Italy and Spain.

Looked up from germline, CDR1 is MNHEY and CDR2 is SVGEGT. V dropped 0 bases and J dropped 4; count of bases not matched to a gene: 10. The CDR3 length is 17 residues. Only in-frame clones appear in the TCRdb table, and some are missing; sequencing was by immunoSEQ multiplex PCR. The sample has hundreds of thousands of clones, approximately 89% seen once; the top ten hold about 1%. The TCR sequence derives from a man aged 18 to 35 with COVID-19, enrolled during active disease. This sequence joins TRBV6-2 or TRBV6-3 and TRBJ2-7; 9 nucleotides match TRBD2. Sequences were obtained from peripheral blood. CDR3 amino acids: CASSYSPFGLARYEQYF. DNA for the CDR3: TGTGCCAGCAGTTACTCACCATTTGGACTAGCGCGTTACGAGCAGTACTTC.